This T cell receptor beta chain is drawn from a study of identical twins. Carrying unique molecular identifiers, the cDNA also gained a universal primer site through template switching. TCRdb itself ran the 5' RACE reads through MiXCR, one entry per CDR3 protein. The data contain more than 200,000 distinct CDR3 sequences, around an eighth of them singletons. This clonotype occurred a few times. The receptor comes from a woman younger than 30 in good health. Source material: memory (CD45RO+) T cells sorted from blood.

Written as DNA, the CDR3 is TGTGCCAGCTCACCTAGAATCGAGACCCAGTACTTC. Translating it yields CASSPRIETQYF. The chain joins TRBV18 to TRBJ2-5; D unclear. The CDR3 is 12 amino acids. V lost 3 bases to trimming and J lost 5 bases, with 7 bases between them. The germline CDR1 and CDR2 sequences are KGHSH and LQKENI.